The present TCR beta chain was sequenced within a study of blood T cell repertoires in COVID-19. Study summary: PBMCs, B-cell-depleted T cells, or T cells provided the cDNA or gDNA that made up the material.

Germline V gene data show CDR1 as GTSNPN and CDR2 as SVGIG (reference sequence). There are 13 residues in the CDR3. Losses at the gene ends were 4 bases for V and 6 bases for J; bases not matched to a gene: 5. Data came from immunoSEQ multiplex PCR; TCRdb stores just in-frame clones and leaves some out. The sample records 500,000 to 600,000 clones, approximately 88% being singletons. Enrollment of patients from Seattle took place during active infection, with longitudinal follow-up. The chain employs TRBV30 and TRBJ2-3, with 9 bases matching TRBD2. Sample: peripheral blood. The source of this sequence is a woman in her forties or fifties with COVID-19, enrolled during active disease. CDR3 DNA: TGTGCCTGGACTAGCGGGGTTGTGGATACGCAGTATTTT. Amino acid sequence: CAWTSGVVDTQYF.